This TCR beta chain appears in the sequencing data of a study of T cell responses to AZD1222 COVID-19 vaccine. Study-level points and caveats: Repertoires were collected only later (after the peak T cell response had occurred). Of spike-specific TCRs, nearly half reportedly target regions left unmutated in variants. Just a handful of AZD1222 recipients were seropositive at baseline. There were mostly white British donors and more females than males, and clonal diversity was possibly underestimated.

About this clone: Its antigen is still unknown.

Assay used: immunoSEQ multiplex PCR; TCRdb lists only in-frame clones, some missing. The sample carries around 120,000 clones, roughly 87% recorded once. The length of the CDR3 is 16 residues. Unmatched junction bases numbered 5, after V lost 1 base and J lost 4 bases. Germline V gives CDR1 LGHNA, CDR2 YNFKEQ. The TCR originated in an adult in good health. The starting material was peripheral blood, obtained on day 0 of AZD1222 vaccination. This chain uses TRBV4-2 with TRBJ1-4; 8 bases map to TRBD1. The CDR3 loop is CASSQAEDRVNEKLFF. DNA of the CDR3: TGTGCCAGCAGCCAAGCCGAGGACAGGGTTAATGAAAAACTGTTTTTT.